This is a list of T cell receptor beta chains from one sample in a study of blood T cell repertoires in COVID-19. Repertoires were generated with immunoSEQ multiplex PCR, while TCRdb's copy carries only in-frame clones and drops some. The sample lists approximately 240,000 clones, more than 60% occurring once. The specimen sequenced was peripheral blood. Receptors were obtained from a woman in her forties with active or convalescent COVID-19. Both conserved end residues are part of each CDR3. D genes are given only for firm matches.

D gene	V gene	J gene	CDR3 protein	CDR3 DNA
TRBD2	TRBV11-2	TRBJ2-4	CASSYTIKTGGENIQYF	TGTGCCAGCAGCTACACTATAAAAACGGGGGGAGAAAACATTCAGTACTTC
TRBD1	TRBV2	TRBJ1-4	CASSRDRVGTNEKLFF	TGTGCCAGCAGTCGGGACAGGGTGGGAACTAATGAAAAACTGTTTTTT
-	TRBV6-1	TRBJ1-1	CASSDQIHTEAFF	TGTGCCAGCAGTGATCAGATCCACACTGAAGCTTTCTTT
-	TRBV21-1	TRBJ2-1	CASSKLVFGGRRDNEQFF	TGTGCCAGCAGCAAGCTTGTTTTCGGGGGACGGAGGGACAATGAGCAGTTCTTC
TRBD2	TRBV5-1	TRBJ2-5	CASSLVTSGGAETQYF	TGCGCCAGCAGCTTGGTAACTAGCGGGGGGGCGGAGACCCAGTACTTC
-	TRBV19	TRBJ1-6	CASSSGTEVLPLHF	TGTGCCAGTAGCAGCGGGACGGAGGTCTTACCCCTCCACTTT
-	TRBV6-5	TRBJ2-6	CASTQGWSGANVLTF	TGTGCCAGCACCCAGGGGTGGTCTGGGGCCAACGTCCTGACTTTC
TRBD1	TRBV2	TRBJ1-2	CASDRTGVDGYTF	TGTGCCAGCGATCGTACAGGGGTGGATGGCTACACCTTC
-	TRBV7-8	TRBJ1-2	CASSRTSGDGYTF	TGTGCCAGCAGCCGAACCTCCGGAGATGGCTACACCTTC
-	TRBV11-2	TRBJ2-2	CASSQKNTGELFF	TGTGCCAGCAGTCAGAAGAACACCGGGGAGCTGTTTTTT
-	TRBV5-6	TRBJ1-5	CASSSWTAGQPQHF	TGTGCCAGCAGCTCATGGACGGCGGGGCAGCCCCAGCATTTT
-	TRBV2	TRBJ1-1	CASSEQGQANTEAFF	TGTGCCAGCAGTGAACAGGGGCAGGCGAACACTGAAGCTTTCTTT
TRBD2	TRBV5-1	TRBJ2-7	CASSVSGESSYEQYF	TGCGCCAGCAGCGTTAGCGGGGAAAGCTCCTACGAGCAGTACTTC
-	TRBV5-4	TRBJ1-2	CASTIQGYYGYTF	TGTGCCAGCACCATACAGGGATACTATGGCTACACCTTC
TRBD2	TRBV18	TRBJ2-2	CASSRGTSGAELNTGELFF	TGTGCCAGCTCCCGAGGGACTAGCGGGGCCGAACTGAACACCGGGGAGCTGTTTTTT
TRBD2	TRBV11-1	TRBJ2-3	CASSLGRGGRYTQYF	TGTGCCAGCAGCTTAGGGCGGGGGGGCCGGTATACGCAGTATTTT